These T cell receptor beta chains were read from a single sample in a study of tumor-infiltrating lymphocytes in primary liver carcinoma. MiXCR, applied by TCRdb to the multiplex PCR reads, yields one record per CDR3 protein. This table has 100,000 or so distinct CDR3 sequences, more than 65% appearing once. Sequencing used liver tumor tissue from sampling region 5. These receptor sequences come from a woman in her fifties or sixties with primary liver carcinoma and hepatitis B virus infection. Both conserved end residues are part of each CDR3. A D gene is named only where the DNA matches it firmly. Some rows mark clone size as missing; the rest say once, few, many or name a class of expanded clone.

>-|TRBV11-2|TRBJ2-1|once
TGTGCCAGCAGCCCCCCGTGGGGGAAAGAGACCCAGTTCTTC
CASSPPWGKETQFF
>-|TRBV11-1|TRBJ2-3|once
TGTACCAGCAGCTCAAGGCAACATGCGGGAAAGTCTCACTTT
CTSSSRQHAGKSHF
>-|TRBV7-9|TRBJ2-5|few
TGTGCCAGCAGCCCCCTGTGGGCGGACCAAGAGACCCAGTACTTC
CASSPLWADQETQYF
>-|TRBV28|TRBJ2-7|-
TGTGCCAACAGTCCCCTCCCGCCTAATAAAGTCAGGCAGTACTTC
CANSPLPPNKVRQYF
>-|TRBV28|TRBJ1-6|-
TGTACTAGCAGTTCTCCACCCCGCGGTAATTCACCCCTCCACTTT
CTSSSPPRGNSPLHF
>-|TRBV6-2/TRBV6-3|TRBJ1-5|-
TGCGCCAGCAGTACGACAGGCTATAGCAATCAGCCCCAGCATTTT
CASSTTGYSNQPQHF
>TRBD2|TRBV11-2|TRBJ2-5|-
TGTGCCAGAAGCTTAGCAGGACTAGGCCAAGAGACCCAGTACTTC
CARSLAGLGQETQYF
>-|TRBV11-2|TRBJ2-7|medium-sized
TGTGCCAGCAGCTTCCGTGACTCCCAAAACTACGAGCAGTACTTC
CASSFRDSQNYEQYF
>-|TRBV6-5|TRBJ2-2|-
TGTGCCAGCAGCTACTCGGTAGGGGATATCGGGGAGCTGTTTTTT
CASSYSVGDIGELFF
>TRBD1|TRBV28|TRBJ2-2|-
TGTGCCAGCAGGATGGACAGGGTCTCCGGGGAGCTGTTTTTT
CASRMDRVSGELFF
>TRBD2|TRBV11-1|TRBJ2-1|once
TGTGCTAGCTGCTTAGAGGCTAGCGGGAGCTACAATGAGCAGTTCTTC
CASCLEASGSYNEQFF
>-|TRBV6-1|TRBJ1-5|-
TGTGCCAGCTGTGAAACGGGCGCTCAGCCCCAGCTTTTT
CASCETGAQPQLF
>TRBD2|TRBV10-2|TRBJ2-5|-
TGCACCATCAGTGAGGGATTAGCGGGAGGAGGCCAAGAGACCCAGTACTTC
CTISEGLAGGGQETQYF
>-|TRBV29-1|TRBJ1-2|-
TGCAGCATTGGGCACAGGGATAGCTATGGCTACACTTTC
CSIGHRDSYGYTF
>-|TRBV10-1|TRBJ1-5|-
TGCGCCAGCAGGATGGGGGGCCCTGATAGCAATCAGCCCCAGCATTTT
CASRMGGPDSNQPQHF
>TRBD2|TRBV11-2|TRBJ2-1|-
TGTGCCAGCCGCCCCCGACTAGCGGGAACCTACGATGAACAGTTCTTC
CASRPRLAGTYDEQFF
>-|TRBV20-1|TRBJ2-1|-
TGCAGTGCTAGAGCTAGGTCTAGATACAATGAGCAGTTCTTC
CSARARSRYNEQFF
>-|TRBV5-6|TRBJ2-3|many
TGTGCCAGCAGCTTGGTGCGAACCGGGACGCGGCGCAATACGCAGTATTTT
CASSLVRTGTRRNTQYF
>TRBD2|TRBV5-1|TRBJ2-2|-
TGCGCCAACAGCTTCTCTATCAGAACCAGGACTAGCGGGAAAACCTCGGGTACCGGGGAGCTGTTTTTT
CANSFSIRTRTSGKTSGTGELFF
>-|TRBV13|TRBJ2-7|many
TGTGCCAGCAGCTTTCGGGGGTCTATCTACGAGCAGTACTTC
CASSFRGSIYEQYF
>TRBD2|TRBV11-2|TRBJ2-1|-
TGTGCCAGCAGCAGGAGACTAGCGGGAGGGTCGGGGGATGAGCGGCTCTTC
CASSRRLAGGSGDERLF
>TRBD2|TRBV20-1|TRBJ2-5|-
TGCAGTGCTAGAGACGGGACTAGCGGGAGTATCGTAGAGACCCAGTACTTC
CSARDGTSGSIVETQYF
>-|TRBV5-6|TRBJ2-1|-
TGTGCCAGCAGCTTGAAGATTGGTCTGCTTTGGAATGAGCTGTTCTTC
CASSLKIGLLWNELFF
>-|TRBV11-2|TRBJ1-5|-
TGTGCCAGCAGCTTAGTAGGGGTAACAGGGAGCAATCAGTCCCAGCATTTT
CASSLVGVTGSNQSQHF
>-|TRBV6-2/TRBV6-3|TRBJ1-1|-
TGTACCAGCATTGCGACAGCGAACACTGAAGCTTTCTTT
CTSIATANTEAFF
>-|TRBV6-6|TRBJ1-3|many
TGTGCCAGCAGTTCCTTAAGAAGAGATTCTGGAAACACCATATATTTT
CASSSLRRDSGNTIYF
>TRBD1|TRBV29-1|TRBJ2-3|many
TGCAGCGTTGCAAGGGGAACAGGGGCCACAGATACGCAGTATTTT
CSVARGTGATDTQYF
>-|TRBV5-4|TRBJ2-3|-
TGTGCCAGCTGCACCTCGGCCGTCGATACGCAGTATTTT
CASCTSAVDTQYF
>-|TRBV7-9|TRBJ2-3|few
TGTGCCAGCAGCTTAAGGATAGCCACAGATACGCAGTATTTT
CASSLRIATDTQYF
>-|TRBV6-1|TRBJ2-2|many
TGTGCCAGCAAAAGGGGCAGGGAAAGCACCGGGGAGCTGTTTTTT
CASKRGRESTGELFF
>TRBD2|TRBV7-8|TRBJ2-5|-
TGTGCCAGCAGCCCCCGCCGGACTCTAGCGGGAACGAGGAATACAAAAGAGACCCAGTACTTC
CASSPRRTLAGTRNTKETQYF
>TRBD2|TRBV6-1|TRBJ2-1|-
TGTGCCAGCAGGGGAACTAGCGGGAAGCTTGAGCAGTTCTTC
CASRGTSGKLEQFF
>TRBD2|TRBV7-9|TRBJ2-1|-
TGTGCCAGCAGCCCCAGCGGGAGAACGTACAATGTGCAGTTCTTC
CASSPSGRTYNVQFF
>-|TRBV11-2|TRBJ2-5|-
TGTACCTGCAGCTTGAGGACGTTACAAGAGACCCAGTACTTC
CTCSLRTLQETQYF
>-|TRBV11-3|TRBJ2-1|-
TGTGCCAGCAGCCTAGGGTTCGGCGGGCTCTCCTACAAAGAGCAGTTCTTC
CASSLGFGGLSYKEQFF
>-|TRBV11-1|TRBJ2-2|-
TGTGTCAGCAGACCGGGCCTTGGCACCGGGGAGCTGTTTTTT
CVSRPGLGTGELFF
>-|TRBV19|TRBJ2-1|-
TGTGCCAGTAGTTTTAGCGCCTGGAGCTCCTACAATGAGCAGTTCTTC
CASSFSAWSSYNEQFF